The entry that follows covers one TCR beta chain sequence. The antigen is undetermined. This record belongs to a study of T cells expressing NK-cell markers. For the study at large: HCMV seropositivity marked seven of the eight sequenced donors; one was seronegative.

TCRdb reanalyzed the 5' RACE reads, giving one entry per CDR3 protein sequence and no DNA. Its table lists 300,000 to 450,000 distinct CDR3 sequences. The CDR3 has 15 residues. CDR1 is LNHDA and CDR2 is SQIVND in the germline V gene (reference sequence). Whole-study results and caveats: The HCMV specificity of the expanded NKG2C+ T cell clones stayed unresolved.

The sequence derives from a man aged 18-69 years in good health. This chain joins TRBV19 and TRBJ2-1; lacking DNA, the TRBD1 call made by TCRdb goes unchecked. The source material was blood T cells: a sorted CD56 or NKG2C T cell subset, CD4+ or CD8+ T cells, or bulk PBMC T cells (not recorded which). This CDR3 is CASSSQGNRDNEQFF.